This T cell receptor beta chain was sequenced for a study of cytomegalovirus exposure and HLA in healthy donors. On the study more broadly: Among roughly 180 million T cells, an earlier analysis found 90 million to 130 million unique TCR beta sequences. The study, taken as a whole, reports: An analysis was carried out at a later point. It showed that HLA-associated TCR beta chains were more clonally expanded than equally common non-associated chains. Later analysis identified a missense DCLRE1C variant that was linked to TCR beta V- and J-gene trimming. Many donors carried some public TCRs, although rarity characterized most TCR sequences.

Trimming removed 4 bases from V and 6 bases from J; junction bases left unmatched: 12. CDR3 size: 17 residues. CDR1 is SGHTA and CDR2 is FQGTGA in the germline V gene. The PCR was carried out with 60 Vbeta primers and 13 Jbeta primers. The data were produced by immunoSEQ multiplex PCR, yet TCRdb's version contains in-frame clones alone and is incomplete. This sample has about 76,000 clones; roughly 79% occur once, and the top ten carry 1.9%. With respect to this clone: Its specificity is not known.

Sequenced: PBMCs. V gene TRBV7-3 combines with J gene TRBJ2-2; TRBD1 matches 9 bases. The TCR comes from a woman younger than 45 in good health and CMV-seronegative. As DNA, the CDR3 is TGTGCCAGCAGCTCCTCCGGGACAGGGCTAAAGGCCGGGGAGCTGTTTTTT. Amino acids: CASSSSGTGLKAGELFF.